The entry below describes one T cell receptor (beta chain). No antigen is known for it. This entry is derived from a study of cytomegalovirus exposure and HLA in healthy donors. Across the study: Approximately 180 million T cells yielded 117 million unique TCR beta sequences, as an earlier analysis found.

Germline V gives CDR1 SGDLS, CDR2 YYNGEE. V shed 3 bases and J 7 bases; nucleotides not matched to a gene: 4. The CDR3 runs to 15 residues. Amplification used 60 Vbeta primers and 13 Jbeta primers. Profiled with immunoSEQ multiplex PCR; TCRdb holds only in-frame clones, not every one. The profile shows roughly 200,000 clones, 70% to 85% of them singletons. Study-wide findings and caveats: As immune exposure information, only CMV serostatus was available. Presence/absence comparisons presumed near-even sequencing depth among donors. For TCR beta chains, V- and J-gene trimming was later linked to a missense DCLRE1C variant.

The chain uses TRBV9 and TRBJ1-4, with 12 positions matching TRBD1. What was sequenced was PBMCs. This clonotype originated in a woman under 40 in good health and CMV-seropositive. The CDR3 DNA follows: TGTGCCAGCAGCGAGGGACAGGGGGCAACTGAAAAACTGTTTTTT. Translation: CASSEGQGATEKLFF.